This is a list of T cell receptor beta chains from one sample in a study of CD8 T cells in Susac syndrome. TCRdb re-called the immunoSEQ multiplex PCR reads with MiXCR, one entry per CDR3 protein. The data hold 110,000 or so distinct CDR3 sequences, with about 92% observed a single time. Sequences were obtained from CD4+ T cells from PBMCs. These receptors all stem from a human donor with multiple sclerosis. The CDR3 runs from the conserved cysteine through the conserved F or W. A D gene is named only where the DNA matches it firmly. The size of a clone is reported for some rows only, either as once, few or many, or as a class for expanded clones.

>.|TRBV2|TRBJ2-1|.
CASSFIYNEQFF
TGTGCCAGCTCCTTCATCTACAATGAGCAGTTCTTC
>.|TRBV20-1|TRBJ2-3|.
CSAPGTFTSTDTQYF
TGCAGTGCTCCCGGGACTTTTACTAGCACAGATACGCAGTATTTT
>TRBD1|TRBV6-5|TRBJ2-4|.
CASSYTGENIQYF
TGTGCCAGCAGTTACACAGGGGAGAACATTCAGTACTTC
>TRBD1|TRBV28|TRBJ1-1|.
CASSLGTGALNTEAFF
TGTGCCAGCAGCTTGGGGACAGGAGCCTTGAACACTGAAGCTTTCTTT
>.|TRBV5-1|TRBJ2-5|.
CASRAAAGVETQYF
TGCGCCAGCAGGGCTGCCGCAGGGGTAGAGACCCAGTACTTC
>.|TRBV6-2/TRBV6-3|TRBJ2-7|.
CASSYQAVSFYEQYF
TGTGCCAGCAGTTACCAGGCCGTCAGTTTTTACGAGCAGTACTTC
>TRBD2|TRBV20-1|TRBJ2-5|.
CSARGGTSGAETQYF
TGCAGTGCTAGAGGTGGGACTAGCGGGGCGGAGACCCAGTACTTC
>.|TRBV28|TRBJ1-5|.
CASSPPRGYSNQPQHF
TGTGCCAGCAGTCCGCCCAGGGGTTATAGCAATCAGCCCCAGCATTTT
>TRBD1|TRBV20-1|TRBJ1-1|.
CSAIDSGGGTEAFF
TGCAGTGCCATTGACTCAGGGGGAGGCACTGAAGCTTTCTTT
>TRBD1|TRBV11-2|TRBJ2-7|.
CASSLEWGQGSVYEQYF
TGTGCCAGCAGCTTAGAATGGGGACAGGGGAGCGTCTACGAGCAGTACTTC
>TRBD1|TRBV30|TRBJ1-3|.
CAWCRAGGFSGNTIYF
TGTGCCTGGTGCCGGGCAGGGGGTTTCTCTGGAAACACCATATATTTT
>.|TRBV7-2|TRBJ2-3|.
CASSSGYSTDTQYF
TGTGCCAGCAGCAGCGGGTATAGCACAGATACGCAGTATTTT
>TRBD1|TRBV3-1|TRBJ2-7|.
CASSLGTGAPYEQYF
TGTGCCAGCAGCCTAGGGACAGGGGCTCCCTACGAGCAGTACTTC
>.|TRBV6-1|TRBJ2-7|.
CASSERSANSYEQYF
TGTGCCAGCAGTGAGCGGTCCGCTAACTCCTACGAGCAGTACTTC
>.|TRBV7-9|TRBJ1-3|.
CASSLGGVLSGNTIYF
TGTGCCAGCAGCTTAGGAGGCGTACTCTCTGGAAACACCATATATTTT
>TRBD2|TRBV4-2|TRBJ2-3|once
CASSQDLRISGGTTDTQYF
TGTGCCAGCAGCCAAGATCTGAGGATTAGCGGGGGAACCACAGATACGCAGTATTTT
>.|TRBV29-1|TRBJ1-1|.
CSVTKNLMNTEAFF
TGCAGCGTTACTAAGAATCTGATGAACACTGAAGCTTTCTTT
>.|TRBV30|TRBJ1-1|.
CAWSVGLGNTEAFF
TGTGCCTGGAGTGTAGGCCTCGGAAACACTGAAGCTTTCTTT
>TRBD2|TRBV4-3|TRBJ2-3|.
CASAPGGRTDTQYF
TGCGCCAGCGCCCCGGGGGGGCGGACAGATACGCAGTATTTT
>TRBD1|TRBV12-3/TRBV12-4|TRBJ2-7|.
CASTTGGPYEQYF
TGTGCCAGCACCACAGGGGGTCCCTACGAGCAGTACTTC
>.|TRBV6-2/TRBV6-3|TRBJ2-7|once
CASSPGQSEQYF
TGTGCCAGCAGTCCTGGACAATCCGAGCAGTACTTC
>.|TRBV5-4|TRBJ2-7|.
CASSFFVKPYEQYF
TGTGCCAGCAGCTTTTTCGTTAAGCCCTACGAGCAGTACTTC
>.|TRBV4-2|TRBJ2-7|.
CASSQDWKRGGEQYF
TGTGCCAGCAGCCAAGATTGGAAGAGGGGAGGCGAGCAGTACTTC
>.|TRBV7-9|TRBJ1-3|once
CASSSSNLGTIYF
TGTGCCAGCAGCTCATCTAACCTGGGCACCATATATTTT
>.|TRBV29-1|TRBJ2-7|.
CSVGLRYEQYF
TGCAGCGTTGGTCTCAGGTACGAGCAGTACTTC
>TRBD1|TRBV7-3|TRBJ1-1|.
CARRLSGDRRNTEAFF
TGTGCCCGCCGCCTATCGGGGGACAGGCGGAACACTGAAGCTTTCTTT
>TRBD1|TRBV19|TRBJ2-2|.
CASSDRVGTGELFF
TGTGCCAGTAGTGACAGGGTTGGGACCGGGGAGCTGTTTTTT
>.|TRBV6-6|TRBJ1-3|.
CASSSLGGTGNTIYF
TGTGCCAGCAGTTCCCTGGGGGGTACAGGAAACACCATATATTTT
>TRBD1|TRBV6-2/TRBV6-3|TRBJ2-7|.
CASSPGTDYGEQYF
TGTGCCAGCAGTCCCGGGACAGACTACGGGGAGCAGTACTTC
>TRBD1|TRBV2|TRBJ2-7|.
CASLNPGQGTYEQYF
TGTGCCAGCTTAAATCCGGGACAGGGGACCTACGAGCAGTACTTC
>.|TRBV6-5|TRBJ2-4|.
CASREGAKNIQYF
TGTGCCAGCAGGGAAGGAGCCAAAAACATTCAGTACTTC
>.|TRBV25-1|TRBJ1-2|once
CASSEFGDYGYTF
TGTGCCAGCAGTGAATTCGGGGACTATGGCTACACCTTC
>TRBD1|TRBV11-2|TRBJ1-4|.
CASTVVQGGEKLFF
TGTGCCAGTACCGTGGTCCAGGGGGGGGAAAAACTGTTTTTT
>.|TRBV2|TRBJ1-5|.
CASSVGQGPQHF
TGTGCCAGCAGTGTTGGGCAAGGGCCCCAGCATTTT
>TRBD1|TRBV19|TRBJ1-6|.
CASKGQGAGSPLHF
TGTGCCAGCAAAGGGCAGGGGGCAGGATCACCCCTCCACTTT
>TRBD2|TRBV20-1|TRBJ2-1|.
CSAPLLAGGYNEQFF
TGCAGTGCGCCCCTACTGGCGGGGGGGTACAATGAGCAGTTCTTC
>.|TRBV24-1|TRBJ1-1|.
CATSREPNTEAFF
TGTGCCACCAGCCGGGAGCCGAACACTGAAGCTTTCTTT
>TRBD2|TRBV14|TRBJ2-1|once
CASSLTSGVGYNEQFF
TGTGCCAGCAGTCTAACTAGCGGGGTCGGCTACAATGAGCAGTTCTTC
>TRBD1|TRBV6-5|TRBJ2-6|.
CASSYGQGASGANVLTF
TGTGCCAGCAGTTACGGACAGGGGGCTTCTGGGGCCAACGTCCTGACTTTC
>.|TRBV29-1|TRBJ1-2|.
CSVEGPAGNYGYTF
TGCAGCGTGGAGGGACCCGCAGGGAACTATGGCTACACCTTC
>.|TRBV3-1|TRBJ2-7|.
CASSQGNEQYF
TGTGCCAGCAGTCAGGGGAACGAGCAGTACTTC